The clone carrying this T cell receptor (beta chain) has a handful of counts. Its antigen remains unidentified. These data belong to a study of regulatory T cells in long-lasting Graves disease. This sample's time point: newly diagnosed GD, antithyroid drugs for less than 3 months. RNA extracted from PBMCs served as the sequencing template. Points from the study as a whole: TRBV28 was favored in persistent disease, as were TRBJ1-2 and TRBJ2-5.

Arm-PCR of CDR3 regions and iRepertoire HTBI primers were used to build TCR beta libraries. TCRdb independently ran MiXCR on the multiplex PCR reads; one entry per CDR3 protein. The sample includes about 460,000 distinct CDR3 sequences, 12% to 15% of them seen just once. Germline V lookup: CDR1 LGHDT, CDR2 YNNKEL (reference sequence). Between the trimmed V and J ends, which lost 1 base and 5 bases, there was a span of 17 bases. CDR3 length equals 16 residues. This same sample was also taken into another study, of T cells in Graves' hyperthyroidism and ophthalmopathy.

This clonotype originated in a woman aged 45 to 65 with Graves disease. The sample was peripheral blood mononuclear cells (PBMCs), taken at new diagnosis, from a patient treated with antithyroid drugs. The chain employs TRBV3-1 and TRBJ2-5; possible D gene TRBD2, 5 bases. Written as DNA, the CDR3 is TGTGCCAGCAGCCAAGGACTACCTCGATTGGGGGAGACCCAGTACTTC. This translates into CASSQGLPRLGETQYF.